The next 29 T cell receptor beta chains were all read from a single sample in a study of T cells in Graves' hyperthyroidism and ophthalmopathy. There were TCR beta CDR3 regions amplified from RNA transcripts. HTBI primers drove first-round RT-PCR of the TCR CDR3. MiXCR, run by TCRdb on the multiplex PCR reads, gives a single entry per CDR3 protein. The sample lists some 600,000 distinct CDR3 sequences; around 13% were seen once. Sequencing input: blood. Receptors were obtained from a woman aged 25 to 39 with Graves' hyperthyroidism that later progressed to Graves' ophthalmopathy.

The chain links TRBV7-8 to TRBJ2-2; 10 bases line up with TRBD2. The CDR3 has 15 residues. CDR1 is SGHVS, CDR2 FQNEAQ, per germline. Germline trimming cut 11 bases from V and 4 bases from J; bases unmatched to any gene: 10. The CDR3 spells CAALPPSGSTGELFF. CDR3 nucleotides: TGTGCCGCCCTACCCCCTAGCGGGAGCACCGGGGAGCTGTTTTTT.

This clonotype was recorded many times. The rearrangement uses TRBV3-1 and TRBJ2-7, with 11 nucleotides matching TRBD2. CDR1 and CDR2 from the germline V gene are LGHDT and YNNKEL (reference sequence). This CDR3 is built from 16 residues. V lost 3 bases to trimming and J lost 5 bases; unmatched junction nucleotides: 9. CDR3 region: CASSHATSGSRNEQYF. The CDR3 DNA reads TGTGCCAGCAGCCATGCCACTAGCGGGAGTAGAAACGAGCAGTACTTC.

This clonotype was seen ten or more times. This chain connects TRBV11-2 to TRBJ2-1, with TRBD2 matching 7 bases. CDR3 length: 15 amino acids. J gave up 4 bases and V 0 bases, and 3 bases lay outside the gene matches. Germline V CDR1 and CDR2: SGHAT, FQNNGV. CDR3 amino acids: CASSLEAGRYNEQFF. CDR3 nucleotide sequence: TGTGCCAGCAGCTTAGAAGCGGGACGGTACAATGAGCAGTTCTTC.

A note on this clonotype: A single base separates this from a much larger clone, so it may be a read error. V is TRBV28 and J is TRBJ2-3, with D possibly matching TRBD2 (5 bases). Between the trimmed V and J ends, which lost 4 bases and 1 base, there was a span of 15 bases. The CDR3 contains 16 residues. Looked up from germline, CDR1 is MDHEN and CDR2 is SYDVKM. DNA for the CDR3: TGTGCCAGCAGTTACAGTAGCGCCGCTGGCACAGATACGCAGTATTTT. Protein: CASSYSSAAGTDTQYF. The full variable domain, completed using reference TRBV28 and TRBJ2-3, is DVKVTQSSRYLVKRTGEKVFLECVQDMDHENMFWYRQDPGLGLRLIYFSYDVKMKEKGDIPEGYSVSREKKERFSLILESASTNQTSMYLCASSYSSAAGTDTQYFGPGTRLTVL.

The V call is TRBV28, the J call TRBJ1-4; weak D call: TRBD1 (6 bases). V was cut by 3 bases and J by 5 bases, with 13 bases left in between. Germline loops: CDR1 MDHEN, CDR2 SYDVKM. The CDR3 length is 15 residues. CDR3 DNA: TGTGCCAGCAGTTTGGCAGACAGGCCAAATGAAAAACTGTTTTTT. Translating it yields CASSLADRPNEKLFF.

In its sample, this clonotype was seen a few times. The rearrangement joins TRBV27 to TRBJ2-3, with 8 bases fitting TRBD2. V was pared by 5 bases and J by 3 bases, with 7 bases of the junction left unmatched. This CDR3 region has 15 residues. CDR1 MNHEY and CDR2 SMNVEV come from the germline V gene (reference sequence). The CDR3 here is CASSKTGGVTDTQYF. The CDR3, as DNA: TGTGCCAGCAGTAAAACGGGAGGGGTGACAGATACGCAGTATTTT.

This clonotype has at least ten counts. CDR3 bases: TGTGCCAGCAGTATAACAGGGGGCACTGAAGCTTTCTTT. Translated: CASSITGGTEAFF. The chain links TRBV25-1 to TRBJ1-1; 8 bases fit TRBD1. V was clipped by 5 bases and J by 4 bases; unmatched bases: 3. The CDR3 extends over 13 amino acids. Germline values: CDR1 MGHDK, CDR2 SYGVNS.

J is TRBJ2-5 and V is TRBV6-2 or TRBV6-3, with D maybe TRBD1 (5 bases). Between the trimmed V and J ends, which lost 1 base and 5 bases, there was a span of 8 bases. The CDR3 consists of 13 residues. Germline CDR1 and CDR2: MNHEY and SVGEGT. The CDR3 DNA reads as TGTGCCAGCAGTTACTGGGCAGGGGAGACCCAGTACTTC. This translates into CASSYWAGETQYF.

This clonotype was counted a single time. This chain connects TRBV25-1 to TRBJ2-3; weak D call: TRBD2 (5 bases). V shed 6 bases and J shed 1 base, with 8 bases lying between them. Germline assignment: CDR1 MGHDK and CDR2 SYGVNS. The CDR3 is 13 residues long. The chain's CDR3 is CASRLVGTDTQYF. CDR3 bases: TGTGCCAGCAGACTAGTGGGCACAGATACGCAGTATTTT.

This clonotype was counted at least ten times. This sequence joins TRBV27 and TRBJ2-1; tentatively, D is TRBD2 (5 bases). The germline V gene has CDR1 MNHEY and CDR2 SMNVEV (reference sequence). Trimming stripped 5 bases from V and 4 bases from J, with 15 bases between. CDR3 size: 15 residues. The CDR3: CASSIPGSRYNEQFF. CDR3 in DNA: TGTGCCAGCAGTATCCCGGGATCCAGATACAATGAGCAGTTCTTC.

This clonotype was seen repeatedly, ten times or more. This rearrangement joins TRBV19 to TRBJ1-5; TRBD1 matches at 7 bases. The CDR3 consists of 14 residues. Germline V gene sequence: CDR1 LNHDA, CDR2 SQIVND (reference sequence). With V trimmed by 1 base and J by 4 bases, 1 base remained unmatched. The CDR3 sequence: CASSIAQGNQPQHF. CDR3 DNA sequence: TGTGCCAGTAGTATAGCACAGGGGAATCAGCCCCAGCATTTT.

This clonotype has a handful of counts. The chain carries TRBV10-3 and TRBJ2-6, with TRBD1 identical over 9 bases. The V segment lost 8 bases and the J segment 1 base; nucleotides outside the gene matches: 3. This CDR3 region has 15 residues. Germline values: CDR1 ENHRY, CDR2 SYGVKD. CDR3 nucleotides: TGTGCCATCCCGGGACAGGGTTCTGGGGCCAACGTCCTGACTTTC. Translated: CAIPGQGSGANVLTF.

Many counts were recorded for this clonotype. V is TRBV6-1 and J is TRBJ1-1; TRBD1 agrees at 11 bases. J gave up 2 bases and V 6 bases, and 5 bases lay outside the gene matches. The CDR3 totals 15 residues. Germline V gene sequence: CDR1 MNHNS, CDR2 SASEGT. CDR3 region: CASRTGTGGNTEAFF. The CDR3 nucleotides read TGTGCCAGCAGAACGGGGACAGGGGGTAACACTGAAGCTTTCTTT.

In this sample, this clonotype turned up many times. The J gene is TRBJ2-2, the V gene TRBV27; D tentatively fits TRBD1 or TRBD2 (5 bases each). Germline CDR1 is MNHEY and CDR2 is SMNVEV (reference sequence). The ends were cut back, 2 bases at V and 2 bases at J, with 18 bases in the middle. The CDR3 has 18 amino acids. The CDR3 sequence is CASSLVGTPIPNTGELFF. As DNA, the CDR3 is TGTGCCAGCAGTTTAGTAGGGACCCCAATACCTAACACCGGGGAGCTGTTTTTT.

This clonotype appeared a few times. The chain is built from TRBV20-1 and TRBJ1-5; the D is unclear. Germline V gives CDR1 DFQATT, CDR2 SNEGSKA (reference sequence). V was pared by 0 bases and J by 9 bases, with 9 bases between. The CDR3 consists of 12 residues. CDR3 loop: CSARDDSGPQHF. The CDR3 DNA reads TGCAGTGCTAGAGACGATTCGGGGCCCCAGCATTTT.

This clonotype has more than one count but fewer than ten. The chain combines TRBV7-9 with TRBJ2-2; tentatively, D is TRBD2 (5 bases). The germline gives CDR1 SEHNR, CDR2 FQNEAQ (reference sequence). Trimming pared 1 base from V and 4 bases from J, leaving 13 bases between. This CDR3 region has 16 residues. DNA for the CDR3: TGTGCCAGCAGCTTAGACCTCGAGGGAGTCACCGGGGAGCTGTTTTTT. Its protein is CASSLDLEGVTGELFF.

This clonotype appeared many times. V is TRBV11-3 and J is TRBJ2-1; D is tentatively TRBD1 or TRBD2 (5 bases each). This CDR3 comprises 16 residues. V lost 5 bases and J 5 bases, leaving 19 bases between the germline ends. The germline gives CDR1 SGHNT, CDR2 YENEEA. The chain's CDR3 is CASSRSTWGFDNEQFF. The CDR3 nucleotides are TGTGCCAGCAGCCGTTCGACTTGGGGGTTCGACAATGAGCAGTTCTTC.

This clonotype was seen at least ten times. CDR3 coding DNA: TGTGCCACCAGTGAACCCGGCCGATCTGGAGAAAAACTGTTTTTT. Amino acid sequence: CATSEPGRSGEKLFF. The rearrangement joins TRBV24-1 to TRBJ1-4; D uncertain. The length of the CDR3 is 15 residues. Trimming left V 4 bases short and J 8 bases short, with 16 bases between. Germline CDR1 is KGHDR and CDR2 is SFDVKD.

The table lists this clonotype with many counts. This chain links TRBV12-3 or TRBV12-4 with TRBJ2-7; no clear D gene. This CDR3 has 12 residues. Trimming pared 0 bases from V and 4 bases from J, leaving 4 bases between. The CDR3 DNA is TGTGCCAGCAGTTTAGCGCTATACGAGCAGTACTTC. This gives the protein CASSLALYEQYF.

The sample holds a few counts of this clonotype. CDR3 nucleotides: TGTGCCAGCAGTAGGGGGACAGGGAACACCGGGGAGCTGTTTTTT. It is translated as CASSRGTGNTGELFF. The rearrangement links TRBV28 to TRBJ2-2; 8 bases map to TRBD1. The CDR3 length is 15 residues. The trim removed 5 bases at V and 1 base at J, leaving 3 bases unmatched. Germline V lookup: CDR1 MDHEN, CDR2 SYDVKM. Together with reference TRBV28 and TRBJ2-2, the CDR3 gives the full variable domain: DVKVTQSSRYLVKRTGEKVFLECVQDMDHENMFWYRQDPGLGLRLIYFSYDVKMKEKGDIPEGYSVSREKKERFSLILESASTNQTSMYLCASSRGTGNTGELFFGEGSRLTVL.

The sample holds many counts of this clonotype. J is TRBJ2-3 and V is TRBV7-2; no definite D call. The V and J ends lost 2 bases and 4 bases respectively, with 13 bases between them. This CDR3 region has 15 residues. CDR1 is SGHTA, CDR2 FQGNSA, per germline. In DNA form, the CDR3 reads TGTGCCAGCAGCTTATTATGGGCAGGCGCAGATACGCAGTATTTT. Amino acid sequence: CASSLLWAGADTQYF.

This clonotype occurred many times. J is TRBJ2-3 and V is TRBV20-1; 8 bases are a match to TRBD1. The V and J ends lost 0 bases and 0 bases, in that order; junction bases with no gene match: 5. This CDR3 region has 16 residues. In germline, CDR1 is DFQATT, CDR2 SNEGSKA (reference sequence). CDR3 nucleotide sequence: TGCAGTGCTAGAGATCCCGGACAGGGAAGCACAGATACGCAGTATTTT. This codes for CSARDPGQGSTDTQYF.

This chain joins TRBV5-1 and TRBJ1-4; no clear D gene. There are 15 residues in the CDR3. Trimming stripped 4 bases from V and 2 bases from J, with 12 bases between. Per germline, CDR1 SGHRS and CDR2 YFSETQ. The CDR3 loop is CASSGTVGTNEKLFF. CDR3 sequence (DNA): TGCGCCAGCAGCGGAACGGTGGGGACTAATGAAAAACTGTTTTTT. Full variable domain (missing parts from reference TRBV5-1 and TRBJ1-4): KAGVTQTPRYLIKTRGQQVTLSCSPISGHRSVSWYQQTPGQGLQFLFEYFSETQRNKGNFPGRFSGRQFSNSRSEMNVSTLELGDSALYLCASSGTVGTNEKLFFGSGTQLSVL.

This clonotype came up many times. This sequence joins TRBV20-1 and TRBJ2-3; D call uncertain. Germline values: CDR1 DFQATT, CDR2 SNEGSKA (reference sequence). The CDR3 length is 14 residues. Trimming cost V 0 bases and J 0 bases, with 7 bases left between them. CDR3 coding DNA: TGCAGTGCTAGAGATCCCGGGAGCACAGATACGCAGTATTTT. This codes for CSARDPGSTDTQYF.

The chain joins TRBV20-1 to TRBJ2-1; TRBD2 is a possible D gene (6 bases). Germline values: CDR1 DFQATT, CDR2 SNEGSKA (reference sequence). The V gene lost 5 bases and the J gene lost 0 bases, with 14 bases spanning the gap. CDR3 length: 15 amino acids. This CDR3 is CSALAEDLSYNEQFF. CDR3 nucleotides: TGCAGTGCTTTAGCGGAAGACCTCTCCTACAATGAGCAGTTCTTC.

V is TRBV7-9 and J is TRBJ2-3; D possibly corresponds to TRBD1 (6 bases). CDR1 is SEHNR and CDR2 is FQNEAQ in the germline V gene (reference sequence). Trimming stripped 3 bases from V and 4 bases from J, with 14 bases between. CDR3 length: 15 amino acids. CDR3 region: CASSFGQNVADTQYF. The CDR3 nucleotides read TGTGCCAGCAGCTTCGGACAGAATGTCGCAGATACGCAGTATTTT.

This clonotype was counted at least ten times. The chain links TRBV9 to TRBJ1-4, with D possibly being TRBD1 (6 bases). V was pared by 2 bases and J by 5 bases, with 16 bases between. Germline CDR1 and CDR2: SGDLS and YYNGEE. The CDR3 covers 16 residues. The CDR3 bases are TGTGCCAGCAGCGTGGGATTGACAGGAGGGAATGAAAAACTGTTTTTT. It yields the protein CASSVGLTGGNEKLFF.

This clonotype came up many times. The genes are TRBV12-3 or TRBV12-4 and TRBJ1-1; D not resolved. CDR3 size: 14 residues. Trimming removed 6 bases at V and 0 bases at J, with 11 bases between. The CDR3 here is CASSPNGLNTEAFF. As DNA, the CDR3 is TGTGCCAGCAGCCCTAACGGTCTGAACACTGAAGCTTTCTTT.

This clonotype was seen ten or more times. J is TRBJ1-2 and V is TRBV28; D is uncertain. Germline-derived CDR1 and CDR2 are MDHEN and SYDVKM. The V and J ends lost 7 bases and 0 bases respectively, with 18 bases between them. The CDR3 has 16 residues. The CDR3 nucleotides read TGTGCCAGCACCAGAGTGGCCCTCTCTCCTAACTATGGCTACACCTTC. This encodes CASTRVALSPNYGYTF.